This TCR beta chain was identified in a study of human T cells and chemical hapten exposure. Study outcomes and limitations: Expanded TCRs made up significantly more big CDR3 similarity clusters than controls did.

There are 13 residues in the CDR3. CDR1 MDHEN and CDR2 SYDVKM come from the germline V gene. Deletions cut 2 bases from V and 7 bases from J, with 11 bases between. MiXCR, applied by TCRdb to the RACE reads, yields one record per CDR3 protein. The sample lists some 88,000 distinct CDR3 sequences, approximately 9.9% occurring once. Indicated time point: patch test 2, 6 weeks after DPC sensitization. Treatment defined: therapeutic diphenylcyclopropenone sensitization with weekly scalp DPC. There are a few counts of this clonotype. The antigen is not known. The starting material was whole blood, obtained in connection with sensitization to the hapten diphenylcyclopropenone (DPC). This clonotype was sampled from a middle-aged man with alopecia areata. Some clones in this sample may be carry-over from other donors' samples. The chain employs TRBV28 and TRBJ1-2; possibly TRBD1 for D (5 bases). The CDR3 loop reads CASSLRGRAGYTF. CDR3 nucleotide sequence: TGTGCCAGCAGTTTAAGGGGCAGGGCTGGCTACACCTTC.